The T cell receptor (beta chain) described here comes from a study of shared clonotypes between healthy human individuals. Every donor was a Caucasian adult from Nashville, Tennessee. Unsorted PBMCs provided DNA that was sequenced on ten immunoSEQ deep assay plates. This table comes from immunoSEQ multiplex PCR, and its TCRdb copy is limited to in-frame clones, with some not included. The sample contains approximately 470,000 clones, over 70% of which appear only once. The germline CDR1 and CDR2 sequences are SQVTM and ANQGSEA. This CDR3 spans 15 amino acids. V was pared by 6 bases and J by 1 base, with 6 bases of the junction left unmatched.

The sequence derives from a middle-aged woman in good health. Some clones in this sample may be carry-over from other donors' samples. Source material: PBMCs. This sequence joins TRBV29-1 and TRBJ2-7; 13 bases agree with TRBD2. The CDR3 DNA reads TGCAGCGTAGCCCCGGGACTAGCGGGGTCCTACGAGCAGTACTTC. It codes for CSVAPGLAGSYEQYF.